This TCR beta chain was observed in a study of cytomegalovirus exposure and HLA in healthy donors. The study, taken as a whole, reports: Information on immune exposure was restricted to one variable (CMV serostatus).

Deletions cut 4 bases from V and 5 bases from J, with 9 bases between. This CDR3 has 12 residues. CDR1 and CDR2 from the germline V gene are SNHLY and FYNNEI. To note about this clone: What it binds is unknown.

Primers for the PCR totalled 60 Vbeta and 13 Jbeta. The assay was immunoSEQ multiplex PCR, and TCRdb's table has in-frame clones only and misses some. The sample records over 150,000 clones, around 63% being singletons. The sample was PBMCs. The TCR originated in a woman aged 18-35 years in good health and CMV-seropositive. V gene TRBV2 combines with J gene TRBJ2-7, with D possibly TRBD1 on 5 matching bases. The CDR3 protein is CASSGRANEQYF. The CDR3 nucleotides read TGTGCCAGCAGTGGCAGGGCGAACGAGCAGTACTTC.